This TCR beta chain was found in a study of control samples from healthy donors and cancer patients (TCRdb year 2020). Reading the germline V gene gives CDR1 SNHLY and CDR2 FYNNEI. The V end gives up 6 bases and the J end 0 bases, leaving 9 bases in the junction not matched to a gene. From the cysteine through the phenylalanine, the CDR3 covers 16 amino acids. The read is trimmed to its CDR3 DNA, 48 bases read in frame from base 1. To note about this clone: Its antigen remains undetermined. Base qualities are not recorded, but no much larger clone differs from it by a single base.

The library was built by means of the immunoSEQ multiplex PCR assay. TCRdb mirrors the immuneACCESS table, restricted to in-frame sequences. Some clones are absent from its copies; in checked studies, under half trace to an unresolved V gene, and the reason for the others is unknown. This sample lists around 51,000 clones; around 80% were detected once. 10% of the sample belongs to the ten largest clones. The clonotype originates from a man aged 70-80 years in good health. The specimen sequenced was blood. The chain links TRBV2 with TRBJ1-1, with 8 junctional bases fitting TRBD1. The CDR3 reads as follows: CASSLWTGRLNTEAFF. The bases are TGTGCCAGCAGCCTTTGGACAGGGAGACTGAACACTGAAGCTTTCTTT.